These 23 T cell receptor beta chains came from one sample sequenced in a study of T cells in women clearing cervical HPV infection. The method was immunoSEQ multiplex PCR; TCRdb's version includes in-frame clones alone and lacks a portion of them. The listing contains some 20,000 clones. The sequenced material came from blood buffy coat. The origin of the receptors is a woman aged 18-70 years with a cervical HPV16 infection that either progressed to CIN3+ or cleared (not recorded which).

CDR3 DNA (partial): TGCGCCAGCAGCCCATGGACTAGCGGGAGACGGGACACCGGGGAG. It is translated as CASSPWTSGRRDTGE. The complete CDR3 reads CASSPWTSGRRDTGELFF. The chain combines TRBV5-1 with TRBJ2-2; 13 bases are a match to TRBD2. The read finishes 3 residues shy of the CDR3 end, and the germline J gene is used to complete it. Losses at the gene ends were 4 bases for V and 3 bases for J; bases not matched to a gene: 9. CDR1 and CDR2 (germline): SGHRS, YFSETQ. The CDR3 has 18 amino acids. Together with reference TRBV5-1 and TRBJ2-2, the CDR3 gives the full variable domain: KAGVTQTPRYLIKTRGQQVTLSCSPISGHRSVSWYQQTPGQGLQFLFEYFSETQRNKGNFPGRFSGRQFSNSRSEMNVSTLELGDSALYLCASSPWTSGRRDTGELFFGEGSRLTVL.

As regards this clone: The read stops 3 residues short of the end of the CDR3; the missing end is completed from the germline J gene. The chain is built from TRBV19 and TRBJ2-3; TRBD2 agrees at 11 bases. V was clipped by 7 bases and J by 3 bases; unmatched bases: 9. The CDR3 totals 16 residues. Per the germline V gene, CDR1 is LNHDA and CDR2 is SQIVND (reference sequence). The CDR3 is CASNDLSGRGTDTQYF. The covered CDR3 bases are TGTGCCAGTAACGACCTTAGCGGGAGGGGTACAGATACG.

In the case of this clone: The read gets to within 3 residues of the CDR3 end, and the germline J gene fills in the rest. The chain employs TRBV6-2 or TRBV6-3 and TRBJ2-1; 7 bases fit TRBD2. The ends lost 6 bases at V and 4 bases at J; junction bases unmatched: 6. CDR3 length: 14 amino acids. CDR1 is MNHEY, CDR2 SVGEGT, per germline. The CDR3 DNA, read in part, is TGTGCCAGCAGCTCCATGCGGGGGTACAATGAG. Translation gives CASSSMRGYNE. The whole CDR3 protein is CASSSMRGYNEQFF.

Note on this clone: From the germline J gene comes the end of the CDR3, since the read stops 3 residues before it. The rearrangement links TRBV19 to TRBJ1-3; perhaps TRBD1 as D (5 bases). Germline CDR1 LNHDA, CDR2 SQIVND (reference sequence). The CDR3 spans 14 residues. The germline V and J ends were trimmed by 5 bases and 2 bases, with 10 bases remaining between them. The CDR3 loop reads CASSSQVAGNTIYF. CDR3 bases read: TGTGCCAGTAGTTCACAGGTGGCTGGAAACACC.

Concerning this clone itself: The read ends 3 residues shy of where the CDR3 ends; the end is completed using the germline J gene. The genes are TRBV2 and TRBJ1-6, with D possibly TRBD1 on 6 matching bases. This CDR3 region has 15 residues. CDR1 and CDR2 (germline): SNHLY, FYNNEI. Trimming took off 6 bases at V and 7 bases at J, with 16 bases between the two ends. The CDR3 here is CASSADSLVNSPLHF. The DNA read from the CDR3 is TGTGCCAGCAGCGCGGACAGTCTCGTGAATTCACCC.

Remarks on this clone: The CDR3 end falls 3 residues outside the read, so it is completed with the germline J gene. The chain employs TRBV12-3 or TRBV12-4 and TRBJ1-5; 9 bases line up with TRBD1. CDR3 length equals 15 residues. V gave up 0 bases and J gave up 7 bases; unmatched junction bases: 4. The part of the CDR3 DNA that was read is TGTGCCAGCAGTTTAGCGGGACAGGGAAGGCAGCCC. Protein sequence: CASSLAGQGRQP. The full CDR3 protein is CASSLAGQGRQPQHF.

To note about this clone: The read falls 3 residues short of the CDR3 end, and the missing part is taken from the germline J gene. The rearrangement uses TRBV7-2 and TRBJ2-1; D is ambiguous. The CDR3 has 15 amino acids. The V end was cut by 5 bases, the J end by 3 bases, with 14 bases between. Germline loops: CDR1 SGHTA, CDR2 FQGNSA. Here the CDR3 reads CASSLRPADYNEQFF. CDR3 DNA (partial): TGTGCCAGCAGCCTCCGCCCGGCGGACTACAATGAG. The full variable domain, in which reference TRBV7-2 and TRBJ2-1 provide the parts outside the CDR3, is GAGVSQSPSNKVTEKGKDVELRCDPISGHTALYWYRQSLGQGLEFLIYFQGNSAPDKSGLPSDRFSAERTGGSVSTLTIQRTQQEDSAVYLCASSLRPADYNEQFFGPGTRLTVL.

About this clone itself: The missing CDR3 end, 3 residues past where the read stops, is filled in from the germline J gene. The V gene is TRBV11-2, the J gene TRBJ2-1; TRBD1 agrees at 10 bases. V was pared by 8 bases and J by 9 bases, with 4 bases of the junction left unmatched. There are 12 residues in the CDR3. CDR1 is SGHAT, CDR2 FQNNGV, per germline. CDR3 residues: CASGTGVGEQFF. Partial CDR3 DNA: TGTGCCAGCGGGACAGGGGTTGGTGAG.

About this clone: The read ends 3 residues early relative to the CDR3; the germline J gene fills the gap. The chain combines TRBV7-6 with TRBJ2-3; 9 nucleotides agree with TRBD2. With V trimmed by 1 base and J by 1 base, 6 bases remained unmatched. The CDR3 is 17 amino acids. The germline V gene has CDR1 SGHVS and CDR2 FNYEAQ. The CDR3 DNA, read in part, is TGTGCCAGCAGCTTAGACGCAAGACTAGCGGGCACAGATACG. Protein: CASSLDARLAGTDT. The full CDR3 protein reads CASSLDARLAGTDTQYF.

In the case of this clone: The read ends 3 residues shy of where the CDR3 ends; the end is completed using the germline J gene. The chain employs TRBV18 and TRBJ1-2; perhaps TRBD1 as D (5 bases). The CDR3 runs to 14 residues. Germline CDR1 KGHSH, CDR2 LQKENI. The chain's CDR3 is CASSPLAGGNDYTF. The sequenced CDR3 bases are TGTGCCAGCTCACCACTAGCGGGGGGGAACGAC.

Regarding this clone: Read coverage stops 3 residues before the CDR3 terminus; the germline J gene supplies the remainder. V and J are TRBV19 and TRBJ2-6, with D uncertain. This CDR3 has 14 amino acids. The V gene's germline CDR1 is LNHDA and CDR2 SQIVND (reference sequence). V was cut by 5 bases and J by 2 bases, with 7 bases left in between. The CDR3 DNA, read in part, is TGTGCCAGTAGTTTCAGTCCTGGGGCCAACGTC. It codes for CASSFSPGANV. From start to end, the CDR3 is CASSFSPGANVLTF. The complete variable domain, with remaining parts taken from reference TRBV19 and TRBJ2-6, reads DGGITQSPKYLFRKEGQNVTLSCEQNLNHDAMYWYRQDPGQGLRLIYYSQIVNDFQKGDIAEGYSVSREKKESFPLTVTSAQKNPTAFYLCASSFSPGANVLTFGAGSRLTVL.

About this clone: The CDR3 end lies 3 residues beyond the end of the read and is filled in from the germline J gene. This chain connects TRBV19 to TRBJ1-2; D may be TRBD1 (5 bases). V lost 5 bases and J 6 bases, leaving 25 bases between the germline ends. The CDR3 totals 17 residues. Germline V gene lookup returns CDR1 LNHDA and CDR2 SQIVND (reference sequence). The sequenced part of the CDR3 DNA is TGTGCCAGTAGTTTAAGGCGTTACGGGGGAAATTCGAATGGC. Translation gives CASSLRRYGGNSNG. In full, the CDR3 reads CASSLRRYGGNSNGYTF.

Details on this clone: Coverage ceases 3 residues before the CDR3 finishes, and the germline J gene fills in the end. This rearrangement joins TRBV30 to TRBJ1-2; 8 bases are shared with TRBD1. Germline V CDR1 and CDR2: GTSNPN, SVGIG (reference sequence). The CDR3 contains 14 residues. V shed 2 bases, J shed 3 bases, and the junction held 5 bases outside the gene matches. The CDR3 DNA, read in part, is TGTGCCTGGAGTCAACAGGGGGAGGACTATGGC. Translating gives CAWSQQGEDYG. The whole CDR3 region reads CAWSQQGEDYGYTF.

Details on this clone: The read ends 3 residues early relative to the CDR3; the germline J gene fills the gap. The V gene is TRBV6-2 or TRBV6-3, the J gene TRBJ1-2; D gene uncertain. CDR1 MNHEY and CDR2 SVGEGT come from the germline V gene. The CDR3 covers 13 residues. V lost 6 bases and J lost 7, with 15 bases in between. CDR3 region: CASRRGVQSGYTF. CDR3 DNA, as far as it was read: TGTGCCAGCAGACGGGGAGTCCAAAGTGGC.

A word on this clone: The CDR3 end falls 3 residues outside the read, so it is completed with the germline J gene. V usage is TRBV20-1 and J usage is TRBJ2-5; maybe TRBD2 (6 bases). The CDR3 extends over 13 amino acids. Per germline, CDR1 DFQATT and CDR2 SNEGSKA (reference sequence). Trimming removed 3 bases from V and 5 bases from J, with 13 bases in between. The CDR3 bases that were read are TGCAGTGCTAGTCCCACTAGCTGGGAGACC. Amino acid sequence: CSASPTSWET. The full CDR3 sequence reads CSASPTSWETQYF.

CDR3 bases read: TGTGCCAGCTCACCGGTGGGCTACACAGATACG. Its translation is CASSPVGYTDT. The complete CDR3 sequence is CASSPVGYTDTQYF. The rearrangement joins TRBV18 to TRBJ2-3; D is ambiguous. Read coverage stops 3 residues before the CDR3 terminus; the germline J gene supplies the remainder. This CDR3 has 14 residues. V was clipped by 3 bases and J by 2 bases, with 9 bases between them. The germline V gene encodes CDR1 KGHSH and CDR2 LQKENI.

As concerns this clone: The CDR3 end falls 3 residues outside the read, so it is completed with the germline J gene. The V gene is TRBV5-4, the J gene TRBJ2-7, with 11 bases identical to TRBD2. The CDR3 spans 14 residues. Germline trimming cut 4 bases from V and 3 bases from J; bases unmatched to any gene: 3. Germline assignment: CDR1 SGHNT and CDR2 YYREEE (reference sequence). The sequenced part of the CDR3 DNA is TGTGCCAGCAGCCCCGGGACTAGCGGCTACGAG. Amino acid sequence: CASSPGTSGYE. The CDR3 as a whole reads CASSPGTSGYEQYF.

The sequenced CDR3 bases are TGTGCCAGCAGCTCAGGACTAGCGGGGGGGGCAGAGACC. It encodes CASSSGLAGGAET. The whole CDR3 protein reads CASSSGLAGGAETQYF. The J gene is TRBJ2-5, the V gene TRBV7-3; 15 nucleotides agree with TRBD2. The read comes to an end 3 residues before the CDR3 does, leaving the germline J gene to fill in the end. The V gene end was trimmed by 4 bases and the J gene end by 4 bases; junction bases not matched to a gene: 4. This CDR3 is 16 amino acids long. Germline values: CDR1 SGHTA, CDR2 FQGTGA.

Turning to this clone: Sequencing ends 3 residues short of the CDR3 end; the germline J gene provides the rest. The chain links TRBV2 to TRBJ2-2; D unclear. This CDR3 contains 14 residues. With 7 bases removed from V and 3 bases from J, the gap between germline ends came to 12 bases. Germline V gene lookup returns CDR1 SNHLY and CDR2 FYNNEI. CDR3 residues: CASTSLRDTGELFF. The sequenced CDR3 bases are TGTGCCAGCACCTCTTTAAGGGACACCGGGGAG.

Details on this clone: Read data end 3 residues before the CDR3 end; the end is taken from the germline J gene. The J gene is TRBJ2-5, the V gene TRBV7-2, with 12 nucleotides matching TRBD2. This CDR3 region has 14 residues. After removal of 4 bases from V and 3 bases from J, the junction contained 0 bases not matched to a gene. Germline lookup yields CDR1 SGHTA and CDR2 FQGNSA. The covered CDR3 bases are TGTGCCAGCAGCTGGACTAGCGGGGAAGAGACC. The encoded protein is CASSWTSGEET. The whole CDR3 reads CASSWTSGEETQYF.

As for this clone: The read halts 3 residues ahead of the CDR3 end, with the missing end drawn from the germline J gene. The chain couples TRBV12-3 or TRBV12-4 to TRBJ1-1; the D gene is possibly TRBD1 (5 bases). The CDR3 totals 14 residues. Trimming took 5 bases from V and 4 from J, leaving 14 bases between them. CDR3 residues: CASSRVQGITEAFF. Incomplete CDR3 DNA: TGTGCCAGCAGTCGGGTTCAGGGTATCACTGAA.

About this clone: The read terminates 3 residues before the CDR3 end, so the remaining end is supplied by the germline J gene. The chain uses TRBV7-3 and TRBJ2-6; unclear D gene. The germline V gene has CDR1 SGHTA and CDR2 FQGTGA. Trimming stripped 2 bases from V and 1 base from J, with 3 bases between. The CDR3 is made up of 14 amino acids. Here the CDR3 reads CASSLSSGANVLTF. CDR3 DNA, as far as it was read: TGTGCCAGCAGCTTATCGTCTGGGGCCAACGTC.

Comment on this clone: The CDR3 end lies 3 residues beyond the end of the read and is filled in from the germline J gene. The genes are TRBV20-1 and TRBJ2-7; 7 nucleotides align to TRBD2. This CDR3 has 15 residues. Germline V gives CDR1 DFQATT, CDR2 SNEGSKA (reference sequence). J gave up 0 bases and V 6 bases, and 11 bases lay outside the gene matches. The covered CDR3 bases are TGCAGTGCCCCCGACCTGGGGGGGAGCTCCTACGAG. Protein product: CSAPDLGGSSYE. The whole CDR3 is CSAPDLGGSSYEQYF.